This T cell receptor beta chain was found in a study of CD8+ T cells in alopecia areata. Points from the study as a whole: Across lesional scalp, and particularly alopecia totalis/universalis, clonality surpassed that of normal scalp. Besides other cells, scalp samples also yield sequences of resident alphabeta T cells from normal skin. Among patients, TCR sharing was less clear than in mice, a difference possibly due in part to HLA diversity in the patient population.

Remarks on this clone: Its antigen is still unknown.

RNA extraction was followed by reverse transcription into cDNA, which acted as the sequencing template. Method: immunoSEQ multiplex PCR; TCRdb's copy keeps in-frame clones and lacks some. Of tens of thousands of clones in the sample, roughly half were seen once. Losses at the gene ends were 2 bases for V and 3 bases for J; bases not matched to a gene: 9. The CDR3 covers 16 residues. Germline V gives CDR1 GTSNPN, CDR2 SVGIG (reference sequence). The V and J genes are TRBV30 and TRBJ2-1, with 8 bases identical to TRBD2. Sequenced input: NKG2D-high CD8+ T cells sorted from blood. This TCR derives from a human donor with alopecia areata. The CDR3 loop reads CAWSHSLAGYYNEQFF. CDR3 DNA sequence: TGTGCCTGGAGTCACTCTCTAGCGGGTTACTACAATGAGCAGTTCTTC.